One sample yielded the 9 T cell receptor beta chains listed below, sequenced in a study of vaccination and CD4 T cells after COVID-19. These TCRs' antigens remain unknown. Stated treatment: roughly nine-day PBMC culture with coronavirus spike peptide pools or control peptides (ViraFEST assay). The Oncomine TCR Beta short-read assay sequenced DNA from cultured CD4+ T cells. Using its own MiXCR run on the PCR reads, TCRdb lists one record per CDR3 protein. The sample holds about 14,000 distinct CDR3 sequences, 20% to 25% seen once. The sequenced sample consisted of cultured CD4+ T cells from blood. The receptors here all came from a human donor with COVID-19.

This chain connects TRBV7-2 to TRBJ2-3; 7 bases match TRBD1. The CDR3 loop spans 14 amino acids. In germline, CDR1 is SGHTA, CDR2 FQGNSA. The V gene end was trimmed by 5 bases and the J gene end by 4 bases; junction bases not matched to a gene: 6. The CDR3 sequence: CASSPDRAPDTQYF. The CDR3 DNA reads as TGTGCCAGCAGCCCAGACAGGGCTCCAGATACGCAGTATTTT.

This clonotype was seen more than once but under ten times. CDR3 sequence reads: CASSPGLGGGETQYF. The CDR3 coding sequence is TGTGCCAGCAGCCCGGGACTCGGAGGGGGAGAGACCCAGTACTTC. The chain couples TRBV7-3 to TRBJ2-5; D may be TRBD1 or TRBD2 (6 bases each). V was clipped by 5 bases and J by 4 bases, with 17 bases between them. This CDR3 is 15 amino acids long. The germline gives CDR1 SGHTA, CDR2 FQGTGA.

This clonotype was picked up a small number of times. The chain combines TRBV7-9 with TRBJ1-3; D is possibly TRBD1 (6 bases). Germline V gene sequence: CDR1 SEHNR, CDR2 FQNEAQ (reference sequence). The CDR3 runs 15 residues. With 3 bases removed from V and 3 bases from J, the gap between germline ends came to 12 bases. The CDR3 here is CASSLSGALGNTIYF. Here the CDR3 DNA reads TGTGCCAGCAGCTTGTCGGGGGCGCTTGGAAACACCATATATTTT.

Judged by abundance, this clonotype is medium-sized. The genes are TRBV6-2 or TRBV6-3 and TRBJ1-2; no clear D. Germline V gives CDR1 MNHEY, CDR2 SVGEGT. V lost 6 bases, J lost 6 bases, and 5 bases lay in between. CDR3 length equals 10 residues. In DNA form, the CDR3 reads TGTGCCAGCAGGGATAATGGCTACACCTTC. Translating it yields CASRDNGYTF.

The chain has TRBV4-1 and TRBJ2-5, with D perhaps given as TRBD1 or TRBD2 (5 bases each). Trimming took off 0 bases at V and 2 bases at J, with 25 bases between the two ends. This CDR3 comprises 20 residues. Per the germline V gene, CDR1 is MGHRA and CDR2 is YSYEKL. The CDR3 nucleotides are TGCGCCAGCAGCCAAGATTCAGGATTCGGGGCAGGCCTTAGGCAAGAGACCCAGTACTTC. Amino acids: CASSQDSGFGAGLRQETQYF.

This chain connects TRBV9 to TRBJ2-7; D gene uncertain. This CDR3 has 15 amino acids. Per the germline V gene, CDR1 is SGDLS and CDR2 is YYNGEE. Deletions cut 0 bases from V and 3 bases from J, with 13 bases between. For the CDR3, the DNA is TGTGCCAGCAGCGTAGGTAAGGGATCCATCTACGAGCAGTACTTC. Its translation is CASSVGKGSIYEQYF.

The gene calls are TRBV11-2 and TRBJ1-6; TRBD1 might be the D (6 bases). The CDR3 spans 15 residues. With 1 base removed from V and 10 bases from J, the gap between germline ends came to 14 bases. Germline lookup yields CDR1 SGHAT and CDR2 FQNNGV. The CDR3 sequence: CASSLVPTGPSPLHF. The CDR3 DNA is TGTGCCAGCAGCTTAGTGCCGACAGGACCCTCACCCCTCCACTTT.

Only a few counts were recorded for this clonotype. The rearrangement uses TRBV27 and TRBJ2-7; tentatively, D is TRBD2 (6 bases). Per the germline V gene, CDR1 is MNHEY and CDR2 is SMNVEV (reference sequence). The CDR3 extends over 15 amino acids. V was clipped by 6 bases and J by 3 bases, with 18 bases between them. CDR3 amino acids: CASSSSGLGSYEQYF. CDR3 bases: TGTGCCAGCAGCAGTTCGGGACTGGGTAGCTACGAGCAGTACTTC.

This clonotype has only one observation. V and J are TRBV5-1 and TRBJ1-1, with 9 bases lining up with TRBD1. CDR1 and CDR2 (germline): SGHRS, YFSETQ. CDR3 length: 14 amino acids. V was pared by 4 bases and J by 4 bases, with 5 bases of the junction left unmatched. The CDR3 sequence is CASSDTGGTTEAFF. DNA of the CDR3: TGCGCCAGCAGCGATACAGGGGGCACCACTGAAGCTTTCTTT.